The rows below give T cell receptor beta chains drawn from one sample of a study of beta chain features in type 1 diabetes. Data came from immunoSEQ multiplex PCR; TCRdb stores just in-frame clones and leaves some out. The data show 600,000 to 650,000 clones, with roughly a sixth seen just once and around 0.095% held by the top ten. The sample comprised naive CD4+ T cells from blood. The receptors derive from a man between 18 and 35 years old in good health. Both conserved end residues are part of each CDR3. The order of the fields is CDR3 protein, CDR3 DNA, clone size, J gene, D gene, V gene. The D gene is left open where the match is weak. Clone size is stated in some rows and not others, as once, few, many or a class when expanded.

CASSFPRSAYEQYF	TGTGCCAGCAGTTTCCCGCGGAGCGCCTACGAGCAGTACTTC	-	TRBJ2-7	-	TRBV28
CASSLVATGGYEQYF	TGTGCCAGCAGCTTAGTGGCGACAGGGGGATACGAGCAGTACTTC	-	TRBJ2-7	TRBD1	TRBV7-2
CASSLSPVLAGANEQFF	TGTGCCAGCAGTTTATCCCCTGTACTAGCGGGGGCTAATGAGCAGTTCTTC	-	TRBJ2-1	TRBD2	TRBV27
CASSLWENTEAFF	TGTGCCAGCAGCTTATGGGAGAACACTGAAGCTTTCTTT	few	TRBJ1-1	-	TRBV7-9
CASSQVQGEGNEQFF	TGTGCCAGCAGCCAAGTACAGGGAGAAGGCAATGAGCAGTTCTTC	few	TRBJ2-1	-	TRBV4-2
CASSQDRVRYTGELFF	TGCGCCAGCAGCCAAGACAGGGTTAGGTACACCGGGGAGCTGTTTTTT	-	TRBJ2-2	-	TRBV4-3
CASSVGSLVGETQYF	TGCGCCAGCAGCGTTGGTTCGCTAGTAGGGGAGACCCAGTACTTC	-	TRBJ2-5	-	TRBV5-1
CASSRTGVVRVNTEAFF	TGTGCCAGCAGTAGGACAGGGGTCGTGCGGGTGAACACTGAAGCTTTCTTT	-	TRBJ1-1	TRBD1	TRBV27
CATSRGPTSGNEQFF	TGTGCCACCAGCAGGGGCCCGACTAGCGGGAATGAGCAGTTCTTC	-	TRBJ2-1	TRBD2	TRBV15
CASSVGMTGGGTNEKLFF	TGTGCCAGCAGCGTAGGGATGACAGGAGGTGGGACTAATGAAAAACTGTTTTTT	few	TRBJ1-4	-	TRBV9
CASRARQLGGVNTEAFF	TGTGCCAGCAGGGCCAGACAGTTAGGAGGGGTGAACACTGAAGCTTTCTTT	-	TRBJ1-1	-	TRBV7-2
CASGPQLSGNTIYF	TGTGCCAGCGGACCCCAGCTCTCTGGAAACACCATATATTTT	few	TRBJ1-3	-	TRBV6-6
CASSETDTLGSYTF	TGTGCCAGCAGTGAAACGGACACACTAGGATCCTACACCTTC	few	TRBJ1-2	-	TRBV2
CASSLALGANSNEQFF	TGTGCCAGCAGCTTAGCTCTCGGGGCAAACTCCAATGAGCAGTTCTTC	once	TRBJ2-1	-	TRBV7-2
CASSPDRNGYTF	TGTGCCAGCAGTCCGGACAGGAATGGCTACACCTTC	-	TRBJ1-2	TRBD1	TRBV2
CASRRQGDYGYTF	TGTGCCAGCAGGAGACAGGGAGACTATGGCTACACCTTC	-	TRBJ1-2	TRBD1	TRBV6-4
CASSVSGKTQYF	TGTGCCAGCAGCGTATCGGGGAAGACCCAGTACTTC	-	TRBJ2-5	-	TRBV9
CASSRGRDTGELFF	TGTGCCAGCAGCCGGGGACGGGACACCGGGGAGCTGTTTTTT	few	TRBJ2-2	-	TRBV7-9
CASSLGKGALWYEQYF	TGTGCCAGCAGCTTGGGAAAGGGGGCTCTCTGGTACGAGCAGTACTTC	few	TRBJ2-7	TRBD1	TRBV7-2
CAWSVRGIVNSPLHF	TGTGCCTGGAGTGTAAGGGGCATAGTGAATTCACCCCTCCACTTT	-	TRBJ1-6	-	TRBV30
CASSFSRSQSRTDTQYF	TGTGCCAGCAGTTTTTCTCGTTCCCAGTCTCGCACAGATACGCAGTATTTT	few	TRBJ2-3	-	TRBV28
CASSLAVLAGATNTGELFF	TGTGCCAGCAGCTTAGCAGTCCTAGCGGGAGCGACGAACACCGGGGAGCTGTTTTTT	-	TRBJ2-2	TRBD2	TRBV7-9
CASSTTERAEETQYF	TGTGCCAGCAGCACCACGGAGCGGGCCGAAGAGACCCAGTACTTC	few	TRBJ2-5	-	TRBV28
CAWSGQGWTEAFF	TGTGCCTGGAGCGGACAGGGATGGACTGAAGCTTTCTTT	few	TRBJ1-1	TRBD1	TRBV30
CASSPRGERNTGELFF	TGTGCCAGCAGCCCGAGGGGGGAACGTAACACCGGGGAGCTGTTTTTT	-	TRBJ2-2	-	TRBV7-9
CASSPGRLQETQYF	TGTGCCAGCAGTCCCGGACGACTCCAAGAGACCCAGTACTTC	few	TRBJ2-5	-	TRBV6-5
CASWGDSSYEQYF	TGTGCCAGCTGGGGGGATAGCTCCTACGAGCAGTACTTC	-	TRBJ2-7	-	TRBV7-2
CASTDGQFLAGELFF	TGTGCCAGTACTGACGGACAGTTTTTGGCCGGGGAGCTGTTTTTT	-	TRBJ2-2	-	TRBV19
CASRATGATGEKLFF	TGTGCCAGCAGGGCGACAGGGGCCACGGGGGAAAAACTGTTTTTT	few	TRBJ1-4	TRBD1	TRBV7-2
CASSPVEVRGDEQYF	TGTGCCAGCTCACCGGTTGAGGTGAGAGGGGACGAGCAGTACTTC	-	TRBJ2-7	-	TRBV18
CASSRSTSQETQYF	TGTGCCAGCAGCCGGTCGACTAGCCAAGAGACCCAGTACTTC	-	TRBJ2-5	-	TRBV7-2
CASSVGDSSYNEQFF	TGTGCCAGCAGCGTAGGAGATAGCTCCTACAATGAGCAGTTCTTC	-	TRBJ2-1	-	TRBV9
CASTGPGANVLTF	TGTGCCAGTACGGGTCCTGGGGCCAACGTCCTGACTTTC	few	TRBJ2-6	-	TRBV19
CASQRTRGQGSYEQYF	TGTGCCAGCCAACGTACGCGAGGCCAGGGATCCTACGAGCAGTACTTC	few	TRBJ2-7	-	TRBV5-4
CASSGGQGANTEAFF	TGTGCCAGCAGCGGAGGACAGGGGGCGAACACTGAAGCTTTCTTT	-	TRBJ1-1	TRBD1	TRBV5-4
CASSFLPPRGSGGYEQYF	TGTGCCAGCAGCTTTCTTCCACCCCGGGGCAGCGGGGGCTACGAGCAGTACTTC	few	TRBJ2-7	TRBD2	TRBV11-2
CASSFGVSSYNEQFF	TGCGCCAGCAGCTTTGGGGTCAGCTCCTACAATGAGCAGTTCTTC	few	TRBJ2-1	-	TRBV5-1
CASTLMGRQYYGYTF	TGTGCCAGCACGTTGATGGGTCGTCAGTACTATGGCTACACCTTC	-	TRBJ1-2	-	TRBV28
CATSRDGISNQPQHF	TGTGCCACCAGCAGAGACGGGATAAGCAATCAGCCCCAGCATTTT	-	TRBJ1-5	-	TRBV15
CASSYGANTGELFF	TGTGCCAGCAGCTATGGAGCGAACACCGGGGAGCTGTTTTTT	few	TRBJ2-2	-	TRBV7-2
CASSQQANTEAFF	TGTGCCAGCAGCCAACAGGCGAACACTGAAGCTTTCTTT	-	TRBJ1-1	-	TRBV14